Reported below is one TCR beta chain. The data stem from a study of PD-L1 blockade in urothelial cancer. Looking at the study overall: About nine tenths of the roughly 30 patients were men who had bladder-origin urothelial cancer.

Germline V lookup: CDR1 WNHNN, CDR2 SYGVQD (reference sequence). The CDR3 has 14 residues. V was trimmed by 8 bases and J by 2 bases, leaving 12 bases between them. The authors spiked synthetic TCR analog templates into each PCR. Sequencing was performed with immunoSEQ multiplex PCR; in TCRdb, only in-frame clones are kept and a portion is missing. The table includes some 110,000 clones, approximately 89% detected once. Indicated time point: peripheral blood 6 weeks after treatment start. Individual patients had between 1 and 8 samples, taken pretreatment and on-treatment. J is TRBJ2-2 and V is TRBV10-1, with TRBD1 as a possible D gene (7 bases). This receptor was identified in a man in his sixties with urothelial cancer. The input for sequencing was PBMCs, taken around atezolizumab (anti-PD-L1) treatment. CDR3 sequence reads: CASGGTANTGELFF. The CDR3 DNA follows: TGCGCCAGCGGCGGGACAGCCAACACCGGGGAGCTGTTTTTT.